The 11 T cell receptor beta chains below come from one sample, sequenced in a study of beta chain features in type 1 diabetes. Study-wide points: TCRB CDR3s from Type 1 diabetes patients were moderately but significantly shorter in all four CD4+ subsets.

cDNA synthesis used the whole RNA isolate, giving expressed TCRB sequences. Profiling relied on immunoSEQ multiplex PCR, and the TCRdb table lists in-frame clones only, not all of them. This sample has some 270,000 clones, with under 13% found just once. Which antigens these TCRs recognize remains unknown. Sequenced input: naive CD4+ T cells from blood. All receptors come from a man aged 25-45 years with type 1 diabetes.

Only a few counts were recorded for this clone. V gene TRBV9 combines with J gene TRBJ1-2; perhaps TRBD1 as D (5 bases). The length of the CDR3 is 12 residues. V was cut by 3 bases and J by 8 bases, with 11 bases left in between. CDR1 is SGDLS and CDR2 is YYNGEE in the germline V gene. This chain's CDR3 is CASSASGNGYTF. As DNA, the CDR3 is TGTGCCAGCAGCGCGTCAGGGAACGGCTACACCTTC.

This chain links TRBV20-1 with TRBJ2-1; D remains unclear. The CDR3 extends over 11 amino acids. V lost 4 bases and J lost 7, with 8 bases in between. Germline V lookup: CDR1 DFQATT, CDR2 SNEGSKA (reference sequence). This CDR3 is CSAIPRNEQFF. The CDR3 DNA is TGCAGTGCTATTCCTAGGAATGAGCAGTTCTTC.

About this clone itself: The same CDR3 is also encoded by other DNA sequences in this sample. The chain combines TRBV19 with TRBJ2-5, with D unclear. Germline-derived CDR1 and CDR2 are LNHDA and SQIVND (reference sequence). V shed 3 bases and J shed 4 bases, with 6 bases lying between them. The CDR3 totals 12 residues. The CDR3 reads CASSIRGETQYF. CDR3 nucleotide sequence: TGTGCCAGTAGTATCCGAGGAGAGACCCAGTACTTC.

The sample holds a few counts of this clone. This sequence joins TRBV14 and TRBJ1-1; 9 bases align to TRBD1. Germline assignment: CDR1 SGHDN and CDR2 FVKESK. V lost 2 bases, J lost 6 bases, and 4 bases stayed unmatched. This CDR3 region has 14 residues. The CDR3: CASSQRGTGPEAFF. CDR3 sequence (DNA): TGTGCCAGCAGCCAACGGGGGACAGGGCCTGAAGCTTTCTTT.

CDR3 sequence reads: CASGGQGPSEQYF. The CDR3 DNA reads TGTGCCAGCGGGGGACAGGGGCCCTCCGAGCAGTACTTC. V usage is TRBV2 and J usage is TRBJ2-7; 10 nucleotides agree with TRBD1. In germline, CDR1 is SNHLY, CDR2 FYNNEI. CDR3 length: 13 amino acids. V dropped 8 bases and J dropped 6; count of bases not matched to a gene: 7.

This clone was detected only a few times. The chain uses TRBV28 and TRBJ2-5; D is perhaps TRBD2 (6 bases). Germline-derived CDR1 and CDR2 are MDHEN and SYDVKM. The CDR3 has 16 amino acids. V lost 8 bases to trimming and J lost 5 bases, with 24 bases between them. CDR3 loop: CASSMGVTRSLETQYF. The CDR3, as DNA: TGTGCCAGCTCCATGGGCGTGACTAGATCCCTTGAGACCCAGTACTTC. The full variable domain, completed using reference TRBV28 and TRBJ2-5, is DVKVTQSSRYLVKRTGEKVFLECVQDMDHENMFWYRQDPGLGLRLIYFSYDVKMKEKGDIPEGYSVSREKKERFSLILESASTNQTSMYLCASSMGVTRSLETQYFGPGTRLLVL.

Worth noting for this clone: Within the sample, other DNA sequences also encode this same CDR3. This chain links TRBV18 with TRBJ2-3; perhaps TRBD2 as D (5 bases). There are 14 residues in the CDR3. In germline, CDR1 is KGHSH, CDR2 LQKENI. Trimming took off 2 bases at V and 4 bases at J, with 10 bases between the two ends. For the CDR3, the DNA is TGTGCCAGCTCACCAGGGCCCGGGGCAGATACGCAGTATTTT. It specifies CASSPGPGADTQYF.

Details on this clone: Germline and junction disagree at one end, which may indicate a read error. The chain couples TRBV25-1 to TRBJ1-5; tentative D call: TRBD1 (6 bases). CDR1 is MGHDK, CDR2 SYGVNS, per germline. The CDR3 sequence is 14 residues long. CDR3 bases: TGTGCCACCAGTCCCCAGGGGTTCAATCAGCCCCAGCATTTT. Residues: CATSPQGFNQPQHF.

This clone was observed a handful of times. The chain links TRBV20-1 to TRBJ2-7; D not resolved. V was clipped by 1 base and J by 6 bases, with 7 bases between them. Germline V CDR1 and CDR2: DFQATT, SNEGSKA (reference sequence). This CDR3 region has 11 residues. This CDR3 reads CSARGESEQYF. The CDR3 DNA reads TGCAGTGCTAGAGGAGAGAGCGAGCAGTACTTC.

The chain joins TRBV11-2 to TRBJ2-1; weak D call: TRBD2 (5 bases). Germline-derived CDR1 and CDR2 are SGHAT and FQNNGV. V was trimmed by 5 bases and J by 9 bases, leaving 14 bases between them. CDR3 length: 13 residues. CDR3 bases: TGTGCCAGCAGCCTTTTAAGGGCGGGTGAGCAGTTCTTC. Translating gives CASSLLRAGEQFF. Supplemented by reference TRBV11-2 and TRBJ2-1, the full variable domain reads EAGVAQSPRYKIIEKRQSVAFWCNPISGHATLYWYQQILGQGPKLLIQFQNNGVVDDSQLPKDRFSAERLKGVDSTLKIQPAKLEDSAVYLCASSLLRAGEQFFGPGTRLTVL.

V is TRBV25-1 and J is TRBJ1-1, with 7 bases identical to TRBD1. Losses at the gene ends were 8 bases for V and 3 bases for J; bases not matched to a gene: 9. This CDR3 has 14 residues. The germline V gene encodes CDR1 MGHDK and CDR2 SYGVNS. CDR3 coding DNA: TGTGCCAGCGTCAGACAGGGCCGGGACACTGAAGCTTTCTTT. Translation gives CASVRQGRDTEAFF.